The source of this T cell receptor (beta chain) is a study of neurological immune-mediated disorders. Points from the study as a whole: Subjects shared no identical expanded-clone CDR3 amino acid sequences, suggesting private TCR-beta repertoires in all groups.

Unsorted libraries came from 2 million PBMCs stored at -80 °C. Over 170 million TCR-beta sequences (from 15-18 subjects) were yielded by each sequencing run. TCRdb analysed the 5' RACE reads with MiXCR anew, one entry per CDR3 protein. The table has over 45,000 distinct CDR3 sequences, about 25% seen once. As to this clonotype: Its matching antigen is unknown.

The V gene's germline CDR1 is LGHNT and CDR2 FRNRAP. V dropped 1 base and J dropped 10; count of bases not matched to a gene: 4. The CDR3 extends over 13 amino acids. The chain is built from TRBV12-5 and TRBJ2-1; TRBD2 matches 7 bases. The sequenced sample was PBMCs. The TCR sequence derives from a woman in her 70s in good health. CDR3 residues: CASGLGGSREQFF. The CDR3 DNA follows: TGTGCTAGTGGTTTGGGCGGGAGTCGGGAGCAGTTCTTC. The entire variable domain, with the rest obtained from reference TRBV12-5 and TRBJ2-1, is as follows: DARVTQTPRHKVTEMGQEVTMRCQPILGHNTVFWYRQTMMQGLELLAYFRNRAPLDDSGMPKDRFSAEMPDATLATLKIQPSEPRDSAVYFCASGLGGSREQFFGPGTRLTVL.